Shown below are 14 T cell receptor beta chains from a single sample sequenced in a study of shared clonotypes between healthy human individuals. Generated by immunoSEQ multiplex PCR, the TCRdb table keeps only in-frame clones and is missing some. This sample has around 2.5 million clones, with 80% to 95% found just once. Material: naive CD4+ T cells from PBMCs. The subset here: CD45RA+ positively selected. Every receptor here comes from a young man in good health. Some clones in this sample may be carry-over from other donors' samples.

The chain combines TRBV5-6 with TRBJ2-1; 8 bases line up with TRBD2. Germline CDR1 and CDR2: SGHDT and YYEEEE. With V trimmed by 0 bases and J by 4 bases, 6 bases remained unmatched. This CDR3 has 16 residues. The DNA for the CDR3 is TGTGCCAGCAGCTTGGGGCTAGCGGGCCAGTACAATGAGCAGTTCTTC. Translated: CASSLGLAGQYNEQFF.

This chain joins TRBV5-1 and TRBJ2-7; TRBD1 matches 8 bases. CDR1 and CDR2 (germline): SGHRS, YFSETQ. With 5 bases clipped from V and 0 bases from J, the junction kept 7 bases outside the gene matches. The CDR3 length is 15 residues. CDR3 nucleotides: TGCGCCAGCAGGGCATCGGGGACAGGCTCCTACGAGCAGTACTTC. Protein sequence: CASRASGTGSYEQYF.

This chain uses TRBV5-6 with TRBJ1-4, with D possibly matching TRBD1 (5 bases). Trimming stripped 4 bases from V and 2 bases from J, with 12 bases between. The CDR3 consists of 15 residues. Germline-derived CDR1 and CDR2 are SGHDT and YYEEEE. The CDR3 reads CASSPRGGTNEKLFF. The CDR3 nucleotides read TGTGCCAGCAGCCCTAGGGGTGGCACTAATGAAAAACTGTTTTTT.

This chain uses TRBV19 with TRBJ1-5, with 7 bases identical to TRBD1. The junction had 6 bases not matched to a gene; V was cut back by 1 base and J by 9 bases. This CDR3 contains 14 residues. Germline CDR1 LNHDA, CDR2 SQIVND (reference sequence). CDR3 in amino acids: CASSIGQGRPPQHF. The CDR3 DNA sequence: TGTGCCAGTAGTATAGGACAGGGTAGACCGCCCCAGCATTTT.

The V call is TRBV7-8, the J call TRBJ2-2, with 8 positions matching TRBD2. CDR3 length equals 17 residues. After removal of 4 bases from V and 6 bases from J, the junction contained 13 bases not matched to a gene. The germline V gene encodes CDR1 SGHVS and CDR2 FQNEAQ. CDR3 DNA sequence: TGTGCCAGCAGCTCTTCCGGGACTAGGACCCCGCCCGGGGAGCTGTTTTTT. The encoded protein is CASSSSGTRTPPGELFF.

V and J are TRBV15 and TRBJ2-1; TRBD1 matches at 7 bases. The V and J ends lost 3 bases and 3 bases, in that order; junction bases with no gene match: 8. Per germline, CDR1 LNHNV and CDR2 YYDKDF (reference sequence). This CDR3 is 16 amino acids long. Written as DNA, the CDR3 is TGTGCCACCAGCAGTCCAGAACAGGGGTTCTACAATGAGCAGTTCTTC. Residues: CATSSPEQGFYNEQFF.

The V call is TRBV28, the J call TRBJ1-5, with D possibly matching TRBD1 (6 bases). CDR3 length: 15 residues. The germline V gene has CDR1 MDHEN and CDR2 SYDVKM. Trimming shortened V by 3 bases and J by 7 bases, and 16 bases separated the two germline ends. CDR3 bases: TGTGCCAGCAGTTTGCAAAGGGGGGGGCAGCAGCCCCAGCATTTT. Its protein is CASSLQRGGQQPQHF.

V is TRBV7-3 and J is TRBJ2-3; the match to TRBD2 covers 7 bases. The germline gives CDR1 SGHTA, CDR2 FQGTGA. This CDR3 is 15 amino acids long. The V gene end was trimmed by 5 bases and the J gene end by 3 bases; junction bases not matched to a gene: 8. The CDR3 DNA is TGTGCCAGCAGCCGCCAGTGGGGGGGGACAGATACGCAGTATTTT. The encoded protein is CASSRQWGGTDTQYF. Combining the CDR3 with reference TRBV7-3 and TRBJ2-3 gives the whole variable domain GAGVSQTPSNKVTEKGKYVELRCDPISGHTALYWYRQSLGQGPEFLIYFQGTGAADDSGLPNDRFFAVRPEGSVSTLKIQRTERGDSAVYLCASSRQWGGTDTQYFGPGTRLTVL.

This chain links TRBV2 with TRBJ2-5; no firm D call. The CDR3 runs 15 residues. CDR1 and CDR2 (germline): SNHLY, FYNNEI. The V gene lost 2 bases and the J gene lost 0 bases, with 10 bases spanning the gap. The CDR3 DNA reads as TGTGCCAGCAGTGAATCGGGCTACAACCAAGAGACCCAGTACTTC. Translating it yields CASSESGYNQETQYF.

The chain is built from TRBV5-4 and TRBJ2-7; maybe TRBD2 (5 bases). The CDR3 totals 15 residues. V lost 4 bases and J lost 1, with 15 bases in between. Germline V gene data show CDR1 as SGHNT and CDR2 as YYREEE (reference sequence). CDR3 sequence reads: CASSPQRLPSYEQYF. The CDR3, as DNA: TGTGCCAGCAGCCCCCAGCGGTTGCCTTCCTACGAGCAGTACTTC.

With regard to this clone: Different DNA sequences within this sample yield the same CDR3. DNA of the CDR3: TGTGCCAGCAGTCAGGGGAGGAATTATGGCTACACCTTC. Residues: CASSQGRNYGYTF. The chain links TRBV14 to TRBJ1-2; D is perhaps TRBD1 (6 bases). The CDR3 contains 13 residues. The V end was cut by 6 bases, the J end by 5 bases, with 13 bases between. The germline CDR1 and CDR2 sequences are SGHDN and FVKESK. The full variable domain, completed using reference TRBV14 and TRBJ1-2, is EAGVTQFPSHSVIEKGQTVTLRCDPISGHDNLYWYRRVMGKEIKFLLHFVKESKQDESGMPNNRFLAERTGGTYSTLKVQPAELEDSGVYFCASSQGRNYGYTFGSGTRLTVV.

The chain has TRBV13 and TRBJ1-5, with a possible D match to TRBD1 (5 bases). This CDR3 has 14 residues. Germline V gives CDR1 PRHDT, CDR2 FYEKMQ (reference sequence). V was clipped by 5 bases and J by 9 bases, with 17 bases between them. CDR3 in amino acids: CASSQGSREVPQHF. The DNA of the CDR3 is TGTGCCAGCAGCCAAGGGTCCAGGGAGGTGCCCCAGCATTTT.

The chain recombines TRBV5-1 with TRBJ2-3; weak D call: TRBD2 (7 bases). The CDR3 covers 15 residues. Germline V gene data show CDR1 as SGHRS and CDR2 as YFSETQ. With 7 bases removed from V and 5 bases from J, the gap between germline ends came to 20 bases. DNA of the CDR3: TGCGCCAGCGGATTCCAGGGGAGGGCCGAAGATACGCAGTATTTT. It yields the protein CASGFQGRAEDTQYF.

The CDR3 loop is CASSFPPGTQYF. The CDR3, as DNA: TGTGCCAGCAGCTTCCCCCCGGGGACCCAGTACTTC. V gene TRBV5-8 combines with J gene TRBJ2-5; unclear D gene. Germline loops: CDR1 SGHTS, CDR2 YDEGEE. Trimming stripped 2 bases from V and 7 bases from J, with 9 bases between. This CDR3 is 12 amino acids long. Filled out from reference TRBV5-8 and TRBJ2-5, the complete variable domain reads EAGVTQSPTHLIKTRGQQATLRCSPISGHTSVYWYQQALGLGLQFLLWYDEGEERNRGNFPPRFSGRQFPNYSSELNVNALELEDSALYLCASSFPPGTQYFGPGTRLLVL.